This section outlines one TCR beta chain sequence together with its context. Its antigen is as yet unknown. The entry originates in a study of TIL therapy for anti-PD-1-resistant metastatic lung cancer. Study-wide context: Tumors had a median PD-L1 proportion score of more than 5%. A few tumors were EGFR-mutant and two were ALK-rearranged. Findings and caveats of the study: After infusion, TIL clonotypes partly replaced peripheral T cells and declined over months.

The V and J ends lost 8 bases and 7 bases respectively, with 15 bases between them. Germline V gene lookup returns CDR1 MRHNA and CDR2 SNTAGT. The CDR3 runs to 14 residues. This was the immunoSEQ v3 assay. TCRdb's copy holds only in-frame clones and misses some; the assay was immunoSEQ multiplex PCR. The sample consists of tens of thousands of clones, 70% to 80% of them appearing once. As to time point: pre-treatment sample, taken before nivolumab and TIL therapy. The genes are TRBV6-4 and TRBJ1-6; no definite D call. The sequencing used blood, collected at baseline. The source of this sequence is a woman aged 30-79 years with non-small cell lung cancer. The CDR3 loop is CASSRFLENSPLHF. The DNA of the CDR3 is TGTGCCAGCTCACGGTTCCTGGAGAATTCACCCCTCCACTTT.